These T cell receptor beta chains were read from a single sample in a study of CD8 T cells in ankylosing spondylitis. TCRdb fed the 5' RACE reads into MiXCR, producing one record per CDR3 protein. The sample includes around 770,000 distinct CDR3 sequences, under 20% of them seen just once. The sample comprised blood, either unsorted or a sorted T cell fraction (not recorded which). All receptors derive from a male donor with ankylosing spondylitis. Both conserved end residues are part of each CDR3. A D gene is named only where the DNA matches it firmly. Expanded clones are given a class, and other clones once, few, many or no size at all.

TRBV19	-	TRBJ1-5	-	CASSIRGSDQPQHF	TGTGCCAGTAGTATTAGGGGTTCTGATCAGCCCCAGCATTTT
TRBV3-1	-	TRBJ2-6	TRBD1	CASSQRTGTGANVLTF	TGTGCCAGCAGCCAAAGGACAGGGACTGGGGCCAACGTCCTGACTTTC
TRBV7-6	-	TRBJ2-7	-	CASSLEGQYYEQYF	TGTGCCAGCAGCTTGGAGGGACAGTACTACGAGCAGTACTTC
TRBV20-1	-	TRBJ2-4	-	CSAIGTTKNIQYF	TGCAGTGCCATCGGGACAACTAAAAACATTCAGTACTTC
TRBV5-1	-	TRBJ1-2	TRBD1	CASSLGGTDSGGYTF	TGCGCCAGCAGCTTGGGAGGGACAGACAGTGGTGGCTACACCTTC
TRBV21-1	-	TRBJ1-2	-	CASSKMEYQGAPNGNYGYTF	TGTGCCAGCAGCAAAATGGAGTACCAGGGGGCGCCAAATGGAAACTATGGCTACACCTTC
TRBV7-2	-	TRBJ2-3	-	CASSFGEAQYF	TGTGCCAGCAGCTTTGGGGAAGCCCAGTATTTT
TRBV10-3	-	TRBJ1-2	-	CAISESVGYTF	TGTGCCATCAGTGAGTCCGTTGGCTACACCTTC
TRBV28	-	TRBJ1-2	TRBD1	CASSLWEGGFNGYTF	TGTGCCAGTAGTTTATGGGAAGGGGGCTTTAATGGCTACACCTTC
TRBV29-1	few	TRBJ2-7	-	CSVLLLDTSYEQYF	TGCAGCGTTTTGCTTTTGGACACTTCCTACGAGCAGTACTTC
TRBV12-3/TRBV12-4	-	TRBJ1-5	-	CASSQGPGNSNQPQHF	TGTGCCAGCAGTCAGGGACCCGGAAATAGCAATCAGCCCCAGCATTTT
TRBV29-1	few	TRBJ2-1	-	CSVEAVGQGDEQFF	TGCAGCGTTGAAGCTGTTGGGCAGGGTGATGAGCAGTTCTTC
TRBV4-2	few	TRBJ1-1	-	CAGKQGRDTEAFF	TGTGCCGGAAAACAGGGCAGGGACACTGAAGCTTTCTTT
TRBV27	-	TRBJ1-5	-	CASSLNFLTQGGVNQPQHF	TGTGCCAGCAGCTTAAATTTCCTTACGCAGGGCGGTGTCAATCAGCCCCAGCATTTT
TRBV11-1	-	TRBJ2-1	-	CASNRRGYSYNEQFF	TGTGCCAGCAACCGCCGCGGATACTCCTACAATGAGCAGTTCTTC
TRBV5-1	-	TRBJ2-7	TRBD1	CASSLGQGNKKQYF	TGCGCCAGCAGCTTGGGACAGGGTAATAAGAAGCAGTACTTC
TRBV7-2	many	TRBJ1-2	TRBD1	CASSSRTGGYGYTF	TGTGCCAGCAGCTCGAGGACAGGGGGCTATGGCTACACCTTC
TRBV4-2	-	TRBJ2-7	-	CASSQDTDRRGYEQYF	TGTGCCAGCAGCCAAGATACGGACCGAAGGGGATACGAGCAGTACTTC
TRBV27	-	TRBJ2-7	-	CASAQNRDSYEQYF	TGTGCCAGCGCGCAAAACAGGGATTCCTACGAGCAGTACTTC
TRBV30	-	TRBJ2-5	-	CAWSGPEPSQETQYF	TGTGCCTGGAGTGGTCCGGAGCCAAGCCAAGAGACCCAGTACTTC
TRBV4-3	few	TRBJ1-5	TRBD1	CASSQETGDQPQHF	TGCGCCAGCAGCCAAGAGACAGGGGATCAGCCCCAGCATTTT
TRBV7-6	-	TRBJ2-1	-	CASSLGPDHNEQFF	TGTGCCAGCAGCTTAGGTCCAGACCACAATGAGCAGTTCTTC
TRBV3-1	few	TRBJ1-2	TRBD1	CASSHGTGGAYGYTF	TGTGCCAGCAGCCATGGGACAGGGGGTGCCTATGGCTACACCTTC
TRBV7-9	-	TRBJ1-2	-	CASSWAAGAQGYTF	TGTGCCAGCAGCTGGGCGGCAGGGGCTCAGGGCTACACCTTC
TRBV4-3	-	TRBJ2-1	-	CASSQDRGLAGNEQFF	TGCGCCAGCAGCCAAGATCGCGGGCTAGCTGGCAATGAGCAGTTCTTC
TRBV20-1	few	TRBJ2-5	TRBD2	CSASVGTGGEETQYF	TGCAGTGCTAGTGTGGGTACGGGAGGGGAAGAGACCCAGTACTTC
TRBV5-1	many	TRBJ2-1	TRBD2	CASSFTSGSPNNEQFF	TGCGCCAGCAGCTTTACTAGCGGGAGCCCCAACAATGAGCAGTTCTTC
TRBV12-3/TRBV12-4	many	TRBJ1-2	-	CASSADSGLYGYTF	TGTGCCAGCAGTGCAGACAGTGGACTCTATGGCTACACCTTC
TRBV24-1	-	TRBJ1-2	TRBD1	CATGRDRVSYGYTF	TGTGCCACCGGGAGGGACAGGGTATCCTATGGCTACACCTTC
TRBV7-8	-	TRBJ2-1	-	CASSQGLGEYNEQFF	TGTGCCAGCAGCCAAGGCCTCGGTGAATACAATGAGCAGTTCTTC
TRBV10-3	few	TRBJ2-7	-	CAISTIGPGRSYEQYF	TGTGCCATCAGTACGATAGGCCCGGGGCGGTCCTACGAGCAGTACTTC
TRBV6-1	-	TRBJ1-1	-	CASSPTYIMNTEAFF	TGTGCCAGCAGTCCCACATACATCATGAACACTGAAGCTTTCTTT
TRBV29-1	-	TRBJ2-7	-	CSARTWIGEQYF	TGCAGCGCCAGAACGTGGATAGGCGAGCAGTACTTC
TRBV12-3/TRBV12-4	few	TRBJ2-3	TRBD1	CASSSRPGTGGSDTQYF	TGTGCCAGCAGTTCCCGACCCGGGACAGGGGGCTCAGATACGCAGTATTTT
TRBV6-1	-	TRBJ1-1	TRBD1	CASSVDRGPTLNTEAFF	TGTGCCAGCAGCGTCGACAGGGGGCCCACCCTGAACACTGAAGCTTTCTTT
TRBV24-1	few	TRBJ2-5	-	CATSDGGGYQETQYF	TGTGCCACCAGTGATGGCGGCGGGTACCAAGAGACCCAGTACTTC
TRBV25-1	few	TRBJ2-3	-	CASSERGRGPDTQYF	TGTGCCAGCAGTGAAAGGGGGCGGGGGCCAGATACGCAGTATTTT
TRBV3-1	-	TRBJ1-2	TRBD1	CASSQDSRQGRVFGYTF	TGTGCCAGCAGCCAAGATAGTAGACAGGGGAGGGTATTTGGCTACACCTTC
TRBV20-1	many	TRBJ1-1	-	CSARAASSVGTEAFF	TGCAGTGCTAGAGCGGCGAGCTCGGTGGGCACTGAAGCTTTCTTT
TRBV29-1	few	TRBJ2-5	-	CSVDTETQYF	TGCAGCGTTGATACGGAGACCCAGTACTTC
TRBV5-5	many	TRBJ2-1	-	CASSLSLNEQFF	TGTGCCAGCAGCTTGAGTCTCAATGAGCAGTTCTTC
TRBV6-2/TRBV6-3	-	TRBJ2-1	-	CASSYGLAGGEQFF	TGTGCCAGCAGTTACGGGCTAGCCGGCGGTGAGCAGTTCTTC
TRBV11-3	few	TRBJ1-2	TRBD1	CASSLALDRDDGYTF	TGTGCCAGCAGCTTAGCCCTGGACAGGGATGATGGCTACACCTTC
TRBV6-2/TRBV6-3	-	TRBJ1-1	-	CASSYPRGWTEAFF	TGTGCCAGCAGTTACCCCCGGGGTTGGACTGAAGCTTTCTTT
TRBV6-2/TRBV6-3	few	TRBJ2-5	TRBD2	CASSSSGAVGSETQYF	TGTGCCAGCTCAAGTAGCGGGGCTGTGGGCTCAGAGACCCAGTACTTC
TRBV20-1	-	TRBJ1-1	-	CSAGKGVYFGDTEAFF	TGCAGTGCTGGCAAAGGGGTCTACTTTGGGGACACTGAAGCTTTCTTT
TRBV7-2	-	TRBJ2-1	-	CASSPPGISGNEQFF	TGTGCCAGCAGCCCCCCAGGGATTAGCGGCAATGAGCAGTTCTTC
TRBV27	few	TRBJ1-5	-	CASSLSTPGRGQPQHF	TGTGCCAGCAGTTTATCTACCCCAGGCCGGGGGCAGCCCCAGCATTTT
TRBV5-6	-	TRBJ2-1	-	CASTPLVAGANEQFF	TGTGCCAGCACCCCCCTGGTGGCAGGGGCCAATGAGCAGTTCTTC
TRBV29-1	-	TRBJ2-7	TRBD1	CSVEERDRAPYEQYF	TGCAGCGTTGAAGAACGGGACAGGGCCCCCTACGAGCAGTACTTC
TRBV4-3	few	TRBJ1-2	-	CASSQAYGQGYGYTF	TGCGCCAGCAGCCAAGCTTATGGTCAGGGCTATGGCTACACCTTC
TRBV10-3	-	TRBJ2-5	TRBD2	CAISESSSGGIRETQYF	TGTGCCATCAGTGAGTCTTCTAGCGGGGGGATCCGGGAGACCCAGTACTTC